This T cell receptor beta chain was recovered during a study of T cell responses to AZD1222 COVID-19 vaccine. Data came from immunoSEQ multiplex PCR; TCRdb stores just in-frame clones and leaves some out. This sample has around 78,000 clones; more than 75% occur once, and the top ten carry around 4%. The CDR3 is made up of 15 amino acids. Germline V gives CDR1 SGHTA, CDR2 FQGTGA. J was trimmed by 3 bases and V by 5 bases; bases with no gene match: 7. Sequencing used peripheral blood, obtained on day 0 of AZD1222 vaccination. The V call is TRBV7-3, the J call TRBJ1-1; 9 nucleotides match TRBD1. The receptor comes from an adult in good health. The CDR3 reads CASSPQGAMDTEAFF. The CDR3 DNA sequence: TGTGCCAGCAGCCCACAGGGGGCGATGGACACTGAAGCTTTCTTT.